One sample yielded the 16 T cell receptor beta chains listed below, sequenced in a study of blood T cell repertoires in COVID-19. Data came from immunoSEQ multiplex PCR; TCRdb stores just in-frame clones and leaves some out. The sample holds about 160,000 clones, around nine tenths seen once. Sequenced input: peripheral blood. The source is a woman aged 65 to 85 with COVID-19, enrolled during active disease.

The chain has TRBV18 and TRBJ1-4, with 10 bases aligning to TRBD1. This CDR3 is built from 15 residues. From germline, CDR1 is KGHSH and CDR2 LQKENI. V was clipped by 5 bases and J by 2 bases; unmatched bases: 2. The CDR3, as DNA: TGTGCCAGCTCATCGGGACAGGGGACTAATGAAAAACTGTTTTTT. Protein product: CASSSGQGTNEKLFF.

CDR3 residues: CASSPERLGGNQPQHF. The CDR3 coding sequence is TGTGCCAGCAGTCCGGAGAGACTAGGGGGCAATCAGCCCCAGCATTTT. The V call is TRBV28, the J call TRBJ1-5; possible D gene TRBD1, 5 bases. Between the trimmed V and J ends, which lost 5 bases and 2 bases, there was a span of 16 bases. This CDR3 region has 16 residues. Germline V gene data show CDR1 as MDHEN and CDR2 as SYDVKM.

V usage is TRBV7-2 and J usage is TRBJ2-1; D unclear. Germline V gene data show CDR1 as SGHTA and CDR2 as FQGNSA. The germline V and J ends were trimmed by 5 bases and 4 bases, with 12 bases remaining between them. CDR3 length: 14 residues. The CDR3 DNA reads TGTGCCAGCAGCCCTACCTCTGCTTACAATGAGCAGTTCTTC. Its translation: CASSPTSAYNEQFF.

This chain connects TRBV5-6 to TRBJ1-5, with TRBD1 identical over 10 bases. CDR1 and CDR2 (germline): SGHDT, YYEEEE. The CDR3 spans 16 residues. The V segment lost 5 bases and the J segment 2 bases; nucleotides outside the gene matches: 7. The CDR3 protein is CASSRDRGVGNQPQHF. In DNA form, the CDR3 reads TGTGCCAGCAGTCGGGACAGGGGAGTCGGCAATCAGCCCCAGCATTTT.

The chain carries TRBV18 and TRBJ1-2; TRBD1 matches 10 bases. Germline V gene lookup returns CDR1 KGHSH and CDR2 LQKENI. This CDR3 has 14 amino acids. Trimming removed 6 bases from V and 5 bases from J; junction bases left unmatched: 6. The CDR3 reads CASSRGTGEYGYTF. In DNA form, the CDR3 reads TGTGCCAGCTCCCGGGGGACAGGGGAGTATGGCTACACCTTC.

The chain is built from TRBV3-1 (or the pseudogene TRBV3-2) and TRBJ2-2, with D possibly matching TRBD2 (6 bases). Germline V lookup: CDR1 LGHDT, CDR2 YNNKEL (reference sequence). Trimming shortened V by 1 base and J by 7 bases, and 7 bases separated the two germline ends. The CDR3 totals 13 residues. This CDR3 reads CASSQGGVGELFF. In DNA, the CDR3 is TGTGCCAGCAGCCAAGGGGGGGTCGGGGAGCTGTTTTTT.

The rearrangement uses TRBV3-1 (or the pseudogene TRBV3-2) and TRBJ2-1; 10 bases map to TRBD2. The V gene's germline CDR1 is LGHDT and CDR2 YNNKEL (reference sequence). V was pared by 4 bases and J by 6 bases, with 9 bases of the junction left unmatched. There are 16 residues in the CDR3. CDR3 sequence: CASSPMGAGGANEQFF. The CDR3 nucleotides are TGTGCCAGCAGCCCAATGGGAGCGGGGGGGGCCAATGAGCAGTTCTTC.

The rearrangement links TRBV3-1 (or the pseudogene TRBV3-2) to TRBJ2-2; perhaps TRBD2 as D (5 bases). The V end was cut by 4 bases, the J end by 2 bases, with 5 bases between. The CDR3 has 13 amino acids. Germline loops: CDR1 LGHDT, CDR2 YNNKEL (reference sequence). The CDR3 here is CASSRTNTGELFF. The CDR3 coding sequence is TGTGCCAGCAGCCGGACTAACACCGGGGAGCTGTTTTTT.

The rearrangement links TRBV2 to TRBJ1-1; a weak D match, TRBD1 (6 bases). Germline CDR1 is SNHLY and CDR2 is FYNNEI. Trimming left V 7 bases short and J 1 base short, with 10 bases between. The CDR3 contains 13 residues. The CDR3, as DNA: TGTGCCAGCACCAAGGACAGGAACACTGAAGCTTTCTTT. Translating gives CASTKDRNTEAFF.

This clone was counted a few times. The rearrangement links TRBV15 to TRBJ1-5; no reliable D call. CDR3 length: 15 residues. Germline CDR1 is LNHNV and CDR2 is YYDKDF (reference sequence). V lost 0 bases and J 0 bases, leaving 6 bases between the germline ends. Here the CDR3 reads CATSRDPNSNQPQHF. The CDR3 bases are TGTGCCACCAGCAGAGATCCAAATAGCAATCAGCCCCAGCATTTT.

This sequence joins TRBV28 and TRBJ1-2; D remains ambiguous. Germline V gene lookup returns CDR1 MDHEN and CDR2 SYDVKM. V dropped 8 bases and J dropped 0 bases, with 7 bases sitting between them. This CDR3 has 12 residues. CDR3 DNA sequence: TGTGCCAGCGGACTAGCTAACTATGGCTACACCTTC. This gives the protein CASGLANYGYTF.

The rearrangement joins TRBV2 to TRBJ1-1; D possibly corresponds to TRBD1 (5 bases). V was pared by 2 bases and J by 5 bases, with 18 bases between. Germline CDR1 reads SNHLY; CDR2 reads FYNNEI. This CDR3 comprises 16 residues. CDR3 region: CASSERQGRAGTEAFF. CDR3 DNA: TGTGCCAGCAGTGAAAGGCAGGGCCGGGCGGGGACTGAAGCTTTCTTT.

This clone has just a few counts. This chain uses TRBV7-9 with TRBJ2-2; weak D call: TRBD2 (7 bases). Trimming took 4 bases from V and 6 from J, leaving 18 bases between them. Germline V gene data show CDR1 as SEHNR and CDR2 as FQNEAQ (reference sequence). This CDR3 is 16 amino acids long. CDR3 residues: CASSYGGGPSPGELFF. DNA of the CDR3: TGTGCCAGCAGCTACGGCGGGGGCCCATCACCCGGGGAGCTGTTTTTT. The full variable domain, rest sourced from reference TRBV7-9 and TRBJ2-2, is DTGVSQNPRHKITKRGQNVTFRCDPISEHNRLYWYRQTLGQGPEFLTYFQNEAQLEKSRLLSDRFSAERPKGSFSTLEIQRTEQGDSAMYLCASSYGGGPSPGELFFGEGSRLTVL.

The J gene is TRBJ2-1, the V gene TRBV24-1; the D gene is possibly TRBD1 (6 bases). This CDR3 region has 17 residues. The ends were cut back, 4 bases at V and 0 bases at J, with 15 bases in the middle. Germline V lookup: CDR1 KGHDR, CDR2 SFDVKD. CDR3 sequence reads: CATSDPAQGSSYNEQFF. In DNA form, the CDR3 reads TGTGCCACCAGTGACCCCGCACAGGGCAGCTCCTACAATGAGCAGTTCTTC.

The J gene is TRBJ1-2, the V gene TRBV2, with D tentatively TRBD1 (5 bases). Looked up from germline, CDR1 is SNHLY and CDR2 is FYNNEI. Trimming cost V 0 bases and J 2 bases, with 16 bases left between them. This CDR3 region has 17 residues. The CDR3 DNA reads TGTGCCAGCAGTGAAGCGGGTCAGGGAACGAAAAACTATGGCTACACCTTC. Its protein is CASSEAGQGTKNYGYTF.

Only a few counts were recorded for this clone. The chain employs TRBV12-3 or TRBV12-4 and TRBJ1-1, with a weak D call TRBD1 (5 bases). This CDR3 is 12 amino acids long. V was shortened by 1 base and J by 7 bases, with 7 bases between the two germline ends. The CDR3 here is CASSLGQLEAFF. The CDR3 DNA is TGTGCCAGCAGTTTAGGACAGCTTGAAGCTTTCTTT.